One sample yielded the 10 T cell receptor beta chains listed below, sequenced in a study of control samples from healthy donors and cancer patients. Sequenced by immunoSEQ multiplex PCR; TCRdb stores in-frame clones only, minus some. The sample comprises fewer than 150,000 clones, about 91% of which are singletons, and roughly 8.8% rests with the top ten. The sequenced material came from blood. The receptors shown here come from a man between 18 and 35 years old in good health.

The chain couples TRBV6-5 to TRBJ1-5, with a tentative D call TRBD1 (5 bases). Trimming removed 6 bases from V and 4 bases from J, with 13 bases in between. The V gene's germline CDR1 is MNHEY and CDR2 SVGAGI. This CDR3 is 14 amino acids long. CDR3 loop: CASSEVGENQPQHF. DNA for the CDR3: TGTGCCAGCAGCGAGGTAGGGGAGAATCAGCCCCAGCATTTT.

The V gene is TRBV10-3, the J gene TRBJ2-7; 7 nucleotides match TRBD1. The germline gives CDR1 ENHRY, CDR2 SYGVKD. V lost 3 bases, J lost 6 bases, and 8 bases stayed unmatched. The CDR3 runs to 14 residues. In nucleotides, the CDR3 is TGTGCCATCAGTGAAAGACAGGGTCGGGGCGAGCAGTACTTC. This sequence encodes CAISERQGRGEQYF.

This chain connects TRBV7-9 to TRBJ1-2, with no clear D. This CDR3 is 14 amino acids long. V was trimmed by 1 base and J by 1 base, leaving 7 bases between them. CDR1 is SEHNR and CDR2 is FQNEAQ in the germline V gene (reference sequence). CDR3 loop: CASSLGELNYGYTF. The DNA for the CDR3 is TGTGCCAGCAGCTTAGGGGAACTTAACTATGGCTACACCTTC.

The chain carries TRBV18 and TRBJ1-4; the D is unclear. The CDR3 totals 13 residues. Germline CDR1 is KGHSH and CDR2 is LQKENI. The V gene lost 6 bases and the J gene lost 3 bases, with 8 bases spanning the gap. CDR3 sequence: CASSKGANEKLFF. For the CDR3, the DNA is TGTGCCAGCTCTAAGGGAGCTAATGAAAAACTGTTTTTT. The whole variable domain, filled in from reference TRBV18 and TRBJ1-4, reads NAGVMQNPRHLVRRRGQEARLRCSPMKGHSHVYWYRQLPEEGLKFMVYLQKENIIDESGMPKERFSAEFPKEGPSILRIQQVVRGDSAAYFCASSKGANEKLFFGSGTQLSVL.

The chain is built from TRBV3-1 (or the pseudogene TRBV3-2) and TRBJ1-2; tentative D call: TRBD1 (5 bases). The germline CDR1 and CDR2 sequences are LGHDT and YNNKEL (reference sequence). With 4 bases removed from V and 4 bases from J, the gap between germline ends came to 13 bases. The CDR3 extends over 14 amino acids. CDR3 region: CASSLGDGRYGYTF. CDR3 DNA sequence: TGTGCCAGCAGCCTCGGGGACGGACGCTATGGCTACACCTTC.

The V and J genes are TRBV6-5 and TRBJ2-1, with TRBD1 matching 12 bases. The length of the CDR3 is 13 residues. CDR1 and CDR2 from the germline V gene are MNHEY and SVGAGI. V lost 6 bases, J lost 10 bases, and 4 bases stayed unmatched. The CDR3 DNA sequence: TGTGCCAGCAGGGGACAGGGGGCGAGCGAGCAGTTCTTC. It codes for CASRGQGASEQFF.

The rearrangement links TRBV24-1 to TRBJ1-2; TRBD1 agrees at 7 bases. The CDR3 has 14 residues. Looked up from germline, CDR1 is KGHDR and CDR2 is SFDVKD. J gave up 5 bases and V 7 bases, and 9 bases lay outside the gene matches. The CDR3 DNA reads as TGTGCCACCAGGGGACAGCAACTTAGTTATGGCTACACCTTC. Translation gives CATRGQQLSYGYTF.

The DNA for the CDR3 is TGTGCCAGCAGCTCGGGACACCCCGGGGGGAAAAACTCTGAAGCTTTCTTT. It is translated as CASSSGHPGGKNSEAFF. The chain carries TRBV7-2 and TRBJ1-1; a possible D gene is TRBD1 (6 bases). The CDR3 length is 17 residues. Trimming stripped 4 bases from V and 6 bases from J, with 24 bases between. The V gene's germline CDR1 is SGHTA and CDR2 FQGNSA.

The chain joins TRBV3-1 (or the pseudogene TRBV3-2) to TRBJ1-6, with 7 bases identical to TRBD1. From germline, CDR1 is LGHDT and CDR2 YNNKEL (reference sequence). The length of the CDR3 is 14 residues. Germline trimming cut 2 bases from V and 9 bases from J; bases unmatched to any gene: 4. The CDR3 loop reads CASSQRQGVSPLHF. Written as DNA, the CDR3 is TGTGCCAGCAGCCAACGTCAGGGGGTTTCACCCCTCCACTTT.

DNA for the CDR3: TGTGCCAGTAGTTTTACCGCCTCCTACGAGCAGTACTTC. Encoded protein: CASSFTASYEQYF. V is TRBV19 and J is TRBJ2-7; no reliable D call. V lost 5 bases and J 0 bases, leaving 8 bases between the germline ends. Per germline, CDR1 LNHDA and CDR2 SQIVND (reference sequence). There are 13 residues in the CDR3.